This entry lists 6 T cell receptor beta chains sequenced from one sample in a study of T-cell memory formation after mild COVID-19. MiXCR, run by TCRdb on the 5' RACE reads, gives a single entry per CDR3 protein. The sample consists of hundreds of thousands of distinct CDR3 sequences, around a quarter of them appearing once. The sequenced sample was PBMCs or a T cell subset sorted from them (not recorded which). The source is an adult woman who had mild COVID-19 (a few samples of this study predate the infection). Cell type and time point are not known.

This rearrangement joins TRBV27 to TRBJ1-4; TRBD1 might be the D (5 bases). The CDR3 runs 14 residues. Germline V gene data show CDR1 as MNHEY and CDR2 as SMNVEV (reference sequence). Trimming took off 8 bases at V and 0 bases at J, with 10 bases between the two ends. The CDR3 DNA reads TGTGCCAGCGGGGGGATTGCAACTAATGAAAAACTGTTTTTT. It encodes CASGGIATNEKLFF.

V and J are TRBV3-1 and TRBJ2-3; 10 bases agree with TRBD2. Losses at the gene ends were 6 bases for V and 2 bases for J; bases not matched to a gene: 11. Germline V gives CDR1 LGHDT, CDR2 YNNKEL (reference sequence). The CDR3 contains 17 residues. The DNA for the CDR3 is TGTGCCAGCAGTCCCTATCGAACTAGCGGGGTCACAGATACGCAGTATTTT. This translates into CASSPYRTSGVTDTQYF.

The J gene is TRBJ1-3, the V gene TRBV9; D is ambiguous. V was clipped by 4 bases and J by 4 bases, with 9 bases between them. The CDR3 has 13 residues. Germline loops: CDR1 SGDLS, CDR2 YYNGEE. This CDR3 is CASSPSRGNTIYF. The CDR3 region has the DNA TGTGCCAGCAGCCCCAGTAGGGGAAACACCATATATTTT.

This clonotype occurred a few times. The CDR3 loop is CASSIGQPSSYNEQFF. For the CDR3, the DNA is TGCGCCAGCAGCATCGGACAGCCGAGCTCCTACAATGAGCAGTTCTTC. The rearrangement links TRBV5-1 to TRBJ2-1; the D gene is possibly TRBD1 (6 bases). V dropped 4 bases and J dropped 0 bases, with 14 bases sitting between them. The CDR3 has 16 residues. Germline CDR1 reads SGHRS; CDR2 reads YFSETQ.

This clonotype was detected only a few times. The J gene is TRBJ2-1, the V gene TRBV7-9, with TRBD2 matching 12 bases. Germline CDR1 reads SEHNR; CDR2 reads FQNEAQ (reference sequence). After removal of 0 bases from V and 6 bases from J, the junction contained 9 bases not matched to a gene. The CDR3 length is 18 residues. CDR3 sequence: CASSLAGLAGGPGNEQFF. The CDR3 nucleotides read TGTGCCAGCAGCTTAGCTGGTCTAGCGGGAGGGCCAGGCAATGAGCAGTTCTTC.

This clonotype was picked up many times. The rearrangement joins TRBV4-1 to TRBJ2-1, with 7 bases lining up with TRBD2. This CDR3 has 16 amino acids. V gave up 1 base and J gave up 3 bases; unmatched junction bases: 6. Germline V gene lookup returns CDR1 MGHRA and CDR2 YSYEKL. Here the CDR3 reads CASSQVPLASYNEQFF. CDR3 nucleotide sequence: TGCGCCAGCAGCCAAGTACCACTAGCGAGCTACAATGAGCAGTTCTTC.